The clone carrying this T cell receptor (beta chain) was found many times. The antigen remains unidentified. This entry comes from a study of identical twins. General study findings and limits: Whereas memory repertoires showed no such difference, abundant cord blood beta clonotypes carried fewer insertions.

TCRdb reprocessed the 5' RACE reads via MiXCR and lists one record per CDR3 protein. The top ten clones hold around 4.4% of a sample with some 690,000 distinct CDR3 sequences, 21% of them seen once. This CDR3 region has 12 residues. Germline V CDR1 and CDR2: SGDLS, YYNGEE. Trimming left V 4 bases short and J 5 bases short, with 9 bases between. These same data were also listed under a study on T cells expressing NK-cell markers.

This rearrangement joins TRBV9 to TRBJ2-5; D uncertain. The sequencing sample was made of PBMCs. This TCR derives from a woman under 30 in good health. CDR3 protein: CASSPGWETQYF. The DNA for the CDR3 is TGTGCCAGCAGCCCCGGGTGGGAGACCCAGTACTTC.